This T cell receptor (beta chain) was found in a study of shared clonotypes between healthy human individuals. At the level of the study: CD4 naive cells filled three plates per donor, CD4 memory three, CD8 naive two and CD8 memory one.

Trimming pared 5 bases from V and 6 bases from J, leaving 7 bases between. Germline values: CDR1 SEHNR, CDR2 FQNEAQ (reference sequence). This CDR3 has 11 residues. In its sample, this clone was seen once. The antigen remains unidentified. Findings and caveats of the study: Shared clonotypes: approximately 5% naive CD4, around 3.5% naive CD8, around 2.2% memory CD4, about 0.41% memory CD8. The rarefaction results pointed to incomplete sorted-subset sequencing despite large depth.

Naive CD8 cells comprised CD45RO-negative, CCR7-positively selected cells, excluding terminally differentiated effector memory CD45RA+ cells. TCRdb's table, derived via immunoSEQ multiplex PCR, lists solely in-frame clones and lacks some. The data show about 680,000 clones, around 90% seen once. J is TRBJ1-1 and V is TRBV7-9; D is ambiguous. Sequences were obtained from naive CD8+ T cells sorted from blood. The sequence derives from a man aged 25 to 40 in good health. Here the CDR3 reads CASSGQAEAFF. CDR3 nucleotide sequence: TGTGCCAGCAGCGGGCAGGCTGAAGCTTTCTTT.